This T cell receptor (beta chain) was profiled in a study of blood T cell repertoires in COVID-19. As for the study in general: The United States, Italy and Spain provided the acute and convalescent COVID-19 samples. PBMCs, B-cell-depleted T cells, or T cells were the source of the cDNA or gDNA that made up the material.

Original processing notes: Estimation of nucleated cell counts relied on the amplification of reference gene primers. Produced via immunoSEQ multiplex PCR; TCRdb's table is partial and in-frame only. V and J calls and clone size are those listed in that table; D and trimming were worked out from the DNA. The profile covers approximately 50,000 clones, with about 81% appearing a single time and about a sixth taken by the ten largest. The CDR3 length is 15 residues. Germline-derived CDR1 and CDR2 are SGHTA and FQGTGA. Trimming cost V 6 bases and J 4 bases; bases outside gene matches: 7. The sequence derives from a man in his sixties or seventies with active COVID-19. The sequenced material came from peripheral blood. J is TRBJ2-5 and V is TRBV7-3, with TRBD1 identical over 11 bases. This CDR3 reads CASSSGTGGGETQYF. The DNA for the CDR3 is TGTGCCAGCAGTTCCGGGACAGGGGGAGGAGAGACCCAGTACTTC.